This T cell receptor (beta chain) originates from a study of T cells in Graves' hyperthyroidism and ophthalmopathy (dated by TCRdb to between 2018 and 2021). Some background on the complete study: To identify TCR V-J signatures that set the groups apart, the researchers used a discovery cohort of 100 patients, made up of approximately 43 with Graves' ophthalmopathy and some 55 with stable Graves' hyperthyroidism. Prospective prediction of ophthalmopathy was tested in an independent validation cohort consisting of fewer than 20 hyperthyroidism patients and 15 to 17 patients who later progressed to ophthalmopathy. The 95 to 100 discovery patients were divided at random into training and test sets in a 7:3 ratio. In six Graves' hyperthyroidism patients, the study also compared T-cell repertoires from thyroid tissue with T-cell repertoires from blood. After blood sampling, hyperthyroidism patients were treated with methimazole at a starting dose of 30 mg daily, and ophthalmopathy patients were treated with high-dose intravenous methylprednisolone. TCR Vbeta CDR3 sequencing of roughly 140 peripheral blood samples (43 ophthalmopathy, approximately 80 hyperthyroidism and approximately 17 progressor patients) is reported in the paper.

General study outcomes and caveats: In validation, the model predicted progression to ophthalmopathy a median of about 5.9 months before onset, with over 55% sensitivity and roughly 79% specificity. Most expanded thyroid clonotypes (frequency above 0.001) were also detected in blood, suggesting blood repertoires may reflect thyroid immune responses. No statistical method was used to fix the sample size in advance, and group allocation was not hidden from the investigators. A 13 V-J signature model separated ophthalmopathy from stable hyperthyroidism, with roughly 88% sensitivity and about 81% specificity in cross-validation and 80%/75% in testing.

Exclusion was applied to patients with uncontrolled infections, other autoimmune diseases, pregnancy or lactation. Diagnoses relied on clinical symptoms, serum thyroxine and TRAb, thyroid ultrasound and orbital computed tomography. Total RNA was extracted with Trizol reagent, and quality was checked on an Agilent 2100 Bioanalyzer. V drops 2 bases and J drops 3 bases, leaving 14 bases in between. The CDR3 runs 15 amino acids, cysteine and phenylalanine included. Only CDR3 DNA is held: 45 bases, read in frame from base 1. The germline V gene specifies SGHVS as CDR1 and FQNEAQ as CDR2. In this sample, this clonotype turned up a few times. Its target antigen remains unknown. No base quality information exists; no much larger clone differs at one position. The TCR beta CDR3 regions were amplified from RNA transcripts. For the first round of RT-PCR on the TCR CDR3, the HTBI primer set was used together with the Qiagen OneStep RT-PCR kit. Libraries were constructed in a second round of multiplex PCR, after which size selection and purification were carried out. Sequencing of the libraries was done on an Illumina HiSeq2000 using paired-end 100 bp reads. In the authors' own workflow: SOAPnuke was used to process the raw data, with reads discarded if the reads contained adapters or uncalled bases, had a mean Phred below 15, or lacked an exact constant-primer or identifier match. High-quality paired reads were merged using COPE v1.2.5, and each unique nucleotide sequence was defined as a clonotype. MiTCR v1.1 was used to align the clonotypes against IMGT TRBV, TRBD and TRBJ reference segments. The analysis was restricted to V-J combinations with a frequency above 0.0001, which together covered roughly 99% of the repertoires. The TCS score was defined as F50 (clonal expansion) divided by E x V (chaos), with BLOSUM62-based TCRdist calculated between CDR3 peptides within each V-J. Welch's t-statistics and random forest reduced 500 to 550 V-J features to 13, which were used in a naive Bayes classifier (R e1071). The similarity between thyroid and blood repertoires was quantified using the Morisita-Horn index. TCRdb ran its own pipeline on the public reads, namely fastp trimming at Q25 and MiXCR clone calling, and kept in-frame beta chains. Identical CDR3 proteins give one entry, which carries the most common genes and DNA. TCRdb's processing, not the authors', yielded these V and J calls. This sample lists more than 500,000 distinct CDR3 sequences; over 45% were detected once. The ten largest clonotypes hold about 43% of the sample.

The sample comprised peripheral blood or thyroid tissue (not recorded which). This clonotype was obtained from an adult woman with Graves' disease, either hyperthyroidism or ophthalmopathy (not recorded which). The chain uses TRBV7-8 and TRBJ2-7, with a weak D call of TRBD2 (5 bases match). The DNA reads TGTGCCAGCAGCTTAACGACGCTGGAGGTCTACGAGCAGTACTTC. Its protein is CASSLTTLEVYEQYF.